The present entry profiles one T cell receptor beta chain with its context. Clinical history as reported by participants underpinned cohort assignment. Symptom resolution, clearance, or two negative PCRs marked the recovered donors of Cohort 3. Using immunoSEQ multiplex PCR, the repertoire was profiled, and TCRdb retains in-frame clones only, with some absent. Found here are about 300,000 clones, 80% to 90% of them singletons; the top ten hold around 4.6%. This sample was included in a study of blood T cell repertoires in COVID-19. As for the study in general: Whether acute or convalescent, the COVID-19 samples came from the United States, Italy and Spain. The analysed material was cDNA or gDNA that came from T cells, B-cell-depleted T cells, or PBMCs.

The V end was cut by 3 bases, the J end by 5 bases, with 18 bases between. This CDR3 comprises 16 residues. The germline V gene encodes CDR1 SGHRS and CDR2 YFSETQ. V and J are TRBV5-1 and TRBJ2-1, with a tentative D call TRBD1 (8 bases). The sequence was obtained from a man aged 25 to 45 who had recovered from COVID-19. Sequenced sample: PBMCs or T cells enriched from blood (not recorded which). The CDR3 sequence: CASSSQGASGNNEQFF. The CDR3 bases are TGCGCCAGCAGCTCCCAGGGGGCTAGCGGAAACAATGAGCAGTTCTTC.